Below are 10 T cell receptor beta chains sequenced from a single sample in a study of T cell changes during pregnancy in multiple sclerosis. Using immunoSEQ multiplex PCR, the repertoire was profiled, and TCRdb retains in-frame clones only, with some absent. The profile covers 45,000 or so clones, with about 90% appearing a single time and 9% taken by the ten largest. This sample comprised CD8+ T cells from peripheral blood mononuclear cells, obtained after pregnancy. These receptors were obtained from a female donor with multiple sclerosis, enrolled in a pregnancy study.

The genes are TRBV19 and TRBJ1-4; no clear D. V was pared by 9 bases and J by 8 bases, with 16 bases between. The germline gives CDR1 LNHDA, CDR2 SQIVND (reference sequence). This CDR3 comprises 13 residues. CDR3 in amino acids: CASTSIEGEKLFF. Here the CDR3 DNA reads TGTGCCAGCACTAGTATAGAGGGCGAAAAACTGTTTTTT.

This chain joins TRBV5-4 and TRBJ2-3, with 8 bases that match TRBD2. CDR1 is SGHNT and CDR2 is YYREEE in the germline V gene (reference sequence). The CDR3 runs to 16 residues. Trimming removed 4 bases from V and 3 bases from J; junction bases left unmatched: 10. The CDR3 coding sequence is TGTGCCAGCAGCGGACGGGAGGGAATAGTTACAGATACGCAGTATTTT. Translating it yields CASSGREGIVTDTQYF.

The V call is TRBV12-5, the J call TRBJ2-7; 8 bases align to TRBD1. The CDR3 is made up of 16 amino acids. Germline CDR1 is LGHNT and CDR2 is FRNRAP. V lost 4 bases and J lost 2; bases outside the gene matches: 10. CDR3 sequence reads: CASGWGRTGRTYEQYF. The CDR3 DNA reads TGTGCTAGTGGTTGGGGGAGGACAGGGAGAACCTACGAGCAGTACTTC.

The count of this clone is one. The chain uses TRBV9 and TRBJ2-1; 12 bases fit TRBD2. This CDR3 has 15 residues. V lost 4 bases to trimming and J lost 7 bases; unmatched junction nucleotides: 6. Germline V gives CDR1 SGDLS, CDR2 YYNGEE. The CDR3 is CASSPRTSGMNEQFF. The CDR3 DNA reads TGTGCCAGCAGCCCCAGGACTAGCGGGATGAATGAGCAGTTCTTC.

The genes are TRBV27 and TRBJ2-2; D remains ambiguous. The V gene lost 4 bases and the J gene lost 6 bases, with 12 bases spanning the gap. Germline V gene sequence: CDR1 MNHEY, CDR2 SMNVEV (reference sequence). The CDR3 totals 14 residues. The CDR3 bases are TGTGCCAGCAGTTCACCCGGGTACGCCGGGGAGCTGTTTTTT. Encoded protein: CASSSPGYAGELFF.

The table lists this clone with a count of one. V gene TRBV7-9 combines with J gene TRBJ2-5, with 8 bases aligning to TRBD2. CDR3 length: 14 amino acids. Germline V gene data show CDR1 as SEHNR and CDR2 as FQNEAQ (reference sequence). V was clipped by 9 bases and J by 1 base; unmatched bases: 7. The CDR3 DNA reads as TGTGCCAGTTACGGGGGGGGACGCCAAGAGACCCAGTACTTC. This sequence encodes CASYGGGRQETQYF.

The V gene is TRBV5-4, the J gene TRBJ2-7; 7 positions agree with TRBD1. V lost 4 bases and J lost 0; bases outside the gene matches: 4. The CDR3 sequence is 14 residues long. CDR1 and CDR2 from the germline V gene are SGHNT and YYREEE (reference sequence). The CDR3 loop reads CASSVWDSSYEQYF. The DNA of the CDR3 is TGTGCCAGCAGCGTATGGGACAGCTCCTACGAGCAGTACTTC.

This chain links TRBV27 with TRBJ2-7; TRBD1 matches at 7 bases. Looked up from germline, CDR1 is MNHEY and CDR2 is SMNVEV (reference sequence). CDR3 length: 14 residues. Losses at the gene ends were 6 bases for V and 2 bases for J; bases not matched to a gene: 7. The CDR3 sequence: CASRPGTATYEQYF. CDR3 bases: TGTGCCAGCAGACCCGGGACAGCCACCTACGAGCAGTACTTC.

This sequence joins TRBV7-9 and TRBJ2-7; TRBD2 matches at 7 bases. Trimming cost V 2 bases and J 2 bases; bases outside gene matches: 3. The CDR3 spans 14 residues. Germline V gene sequence: CDR1 SEHNR, CDR2 FQNEAQ (reference sequence). As DNA, the CDR3 is TGTGCCAGCAGCTTAAGTCGGGGGGCCTACGAGCAGTACTTC. It is translated as CASSLSRGAYEQYF.

The chain carries TRBV25-1 and TRBJ2-7; the D is unclear. The CDR3 runs 12 residues. Germline V lookup: CDR1 MGHDK, CDR2 SYGVNS. Trimming pared 8 bases from V and 0 bases from J, leaving 8 bases between. The CDR3 bases are TGTGCCAGCGCCAAGAGCTCCTACGAGCAGTACTTC. As protein: CASAKSSYEQYF.